The T cell receptor (beta chain) described here comes from a study of blood T cell repertoires in COVID-19. Looking at the study overall: Italy, Spain and the United States were the sources of the convalescent and acute COVID-19 samples. PBMCs, B-cell-depleted T cells, or T cells were the source of the cDNA or gDNA that made up the material.

Under the authors' procedure: Reference gene primer amplification yielded estimated nucleated cell counts. This table comes from immunoSEQ multiplex PCR, and its TCRdb copy is limited to in-frame clones, with some not included. V and J calls and clone size are copied from that table; D and trimming were computed from the DNA. This repertoire shows 150,000 to 190,000 clones, roughly nine tenths found once; its top ten account for 15%. This CDR3 region has 13 residues. Germline loops: CDR1 MNHEY, CDR2 SVGAGI. Trimming took off 8 bases at V and 3 bases at J, with 11 bases between the two ends. The chain recombines TRBV6-5 with TRBJ1-5; maybe TRBD1 (5 bases). Sequenced: peripheral blood. The receptor was isolated from a woman in her forties with acute or convalescent COVID-19. CDR3 loop: CASGAENNQPQHF. DNA of the CDR3: TGTGCCAGCGGGGCGGAGAACAATCAGCCCCAGCATTTT.